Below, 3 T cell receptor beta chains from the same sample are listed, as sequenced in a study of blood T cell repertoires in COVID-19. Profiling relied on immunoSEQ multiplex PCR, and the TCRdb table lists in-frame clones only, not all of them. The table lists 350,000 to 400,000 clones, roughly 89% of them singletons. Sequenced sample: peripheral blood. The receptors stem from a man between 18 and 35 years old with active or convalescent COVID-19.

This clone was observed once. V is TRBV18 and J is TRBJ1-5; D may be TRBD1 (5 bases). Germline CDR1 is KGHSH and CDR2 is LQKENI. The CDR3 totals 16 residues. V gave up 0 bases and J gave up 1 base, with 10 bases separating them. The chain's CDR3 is CASSPPTGVSNQPQHF. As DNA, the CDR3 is TGTGCCAGCTCACCACCGACGGGGGTCAGCAATCAGCCCCAGCATTTT.

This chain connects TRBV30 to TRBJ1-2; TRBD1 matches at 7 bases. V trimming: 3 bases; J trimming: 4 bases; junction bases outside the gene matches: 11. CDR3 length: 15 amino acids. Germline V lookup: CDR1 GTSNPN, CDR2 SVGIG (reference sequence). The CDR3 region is CAWRKYRGQFYGYTF. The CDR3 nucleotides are TGTGCCTGGAGAAAGTACAGGGGACAGTTCTATGGCTACACCTTC.

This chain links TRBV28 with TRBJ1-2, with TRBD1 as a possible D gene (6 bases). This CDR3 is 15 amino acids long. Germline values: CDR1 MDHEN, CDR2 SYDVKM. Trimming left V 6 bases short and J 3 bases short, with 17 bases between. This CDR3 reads CASSRYNRVDYGYTF. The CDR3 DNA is TGTGCCAGCAGCCGTTACAACAGGGTTGACTATGGCTACACCTTC.